This T cell receptor (beta chain) was recovered during a study of preoperative IRX-2 immunotherapy in early breast cancer. Treatment meaning: preoperative locoregional IRX-2 cytokine immunotherapy. This phase Ib study tested locoregional IRX-2 cytokine immunotherapy given before surgery. TCRdb's copy holds only in-frame clones and misses some; the assay was immunoSEQ multiplex PCR. The table lists roughly 6,000 clones, 70% to 75% of them singletons, with 18% in the top ten. The TCR comes from a human donor with breast cancer. The sequencing here drew on tumor tissue, taken before IRX-2 immunotherapy.

The CDR3, as DNA: TGCGCCAGCAGCTTGGTTTCTCCTAGCGGGGGGTCTACCTACGAGCAGTACTTC. Encoded protein: CASSLVSPSGGSTYEQYF. The gene calls are TRBV5-1 and TRBJ2-7; TRBD2 matches at 11 bases. The germline gives CDR1 SGHRS, CDR2 YFSETQ. J lost 2 bases, V lost 0 bases, and 10 bases had no gene match. There are 18 residues in the CDR3.